This TCR beta chain is drawn from a study of blood T cell repertoires in COVID-19. Original processing methods: Amplification of reference gene primers was used by the study to estimate nucleated cell counts. Profiling relied on immunoSEQ multiplex PCR, and the TCRdb table lists in-frame clones only, not all of them. V and J calls and clone size are those listed in that table; D and trimming were worked out from the DNA. The sample has hundreds of thousands of clones; approximately 91% are singletons. Germline V gene lookup returns CDR1 SQVTM and CDR2 ANQGSEA. The CDR3 covers 12 residues. The ends lost 6 bases at V and 4 bases at J; junction bases unmatched: 5.

The TCR sequence derives from an older woman with acute or convalescent COVID-19. Sequencing used peripheral blood. The chain uses TRBV29-1 and TRBJ1-2, with 7 bases aligning to TRBD1. In DNA form, the CDR3 reads TGCAGCGTGACAGGGAGCGCCTATGGCTACACCTTC. Amino acid sequence: CSVTGSAYGYTF.